This T cell receptor beta chain was profiled in a study of response to subunit inactivated influenza vaccine. In this sample, this clonotype turned up many times. TCRdb ran MiXCR on the RT-PCR reads and lists one entry per CDR3 protein. This sample carries about 780,000 distinct CDR3 sequences, around a sixth of them seen once, and the ten largest clones take 11%. Germline CDR1 MNHEY, CDR2 SVGEGT. V was cut by 5 bases and J by 6 bases, with 8 bases left in between. This CDR3 has 12 amino acids. The sequence was obtained from a man aged 50 to 59 who received an inactivated influenza vaccine. The chain combines TRBV6-2 or TRBV6-3 with TRBJ2-1, with D perhaps TRBD1 (5 bases). The source material was PBMCs from blood, sampled less than 6 days after vaccination. This CDR3 reads CASSRGLNEQFF. CDR3 DNA: TGTGCCAGCAGTAGGGGCCTCAATGAGCAGTTCTTC.